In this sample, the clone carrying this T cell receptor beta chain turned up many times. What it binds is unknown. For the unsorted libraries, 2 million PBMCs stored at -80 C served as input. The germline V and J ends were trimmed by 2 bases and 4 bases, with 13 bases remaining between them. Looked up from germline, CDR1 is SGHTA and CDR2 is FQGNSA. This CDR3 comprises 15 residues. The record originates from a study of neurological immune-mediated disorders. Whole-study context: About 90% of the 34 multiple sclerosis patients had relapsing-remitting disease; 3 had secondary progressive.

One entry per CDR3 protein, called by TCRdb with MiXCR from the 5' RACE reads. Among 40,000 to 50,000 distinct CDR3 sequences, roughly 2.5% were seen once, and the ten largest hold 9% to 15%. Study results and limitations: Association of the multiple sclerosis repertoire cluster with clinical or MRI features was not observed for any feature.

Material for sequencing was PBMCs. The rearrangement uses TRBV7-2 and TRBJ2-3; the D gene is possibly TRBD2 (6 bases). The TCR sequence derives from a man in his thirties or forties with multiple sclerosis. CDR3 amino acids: CASSLRGAPADTQYF. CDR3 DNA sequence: TGTGCCAGCAGCTTACGCGGGGCTCCCGCAGATACGCAGTATTTT. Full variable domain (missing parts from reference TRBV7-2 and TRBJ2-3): GAGVSQSPSNKVTEKGKDVELRCDPISGHTALYWYRQSLGQGLEFLIYFQGNSAPDKSGLPSDRFSAERTGGSVSTLTIQRTQQEDSAVYLCASSLRGAPADTQYFGPGTRLTVL.